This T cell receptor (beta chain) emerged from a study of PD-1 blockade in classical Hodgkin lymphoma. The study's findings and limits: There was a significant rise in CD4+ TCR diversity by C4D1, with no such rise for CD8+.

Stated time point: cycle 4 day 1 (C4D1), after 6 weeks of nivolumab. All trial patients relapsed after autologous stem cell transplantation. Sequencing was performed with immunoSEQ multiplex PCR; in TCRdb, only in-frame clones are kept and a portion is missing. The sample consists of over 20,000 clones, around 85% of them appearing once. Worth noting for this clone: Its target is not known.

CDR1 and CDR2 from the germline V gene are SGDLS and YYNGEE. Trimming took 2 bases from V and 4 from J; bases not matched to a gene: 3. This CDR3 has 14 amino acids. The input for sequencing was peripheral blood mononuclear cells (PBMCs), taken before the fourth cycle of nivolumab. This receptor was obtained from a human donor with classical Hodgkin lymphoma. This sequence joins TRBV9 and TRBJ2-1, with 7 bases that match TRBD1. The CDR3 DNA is TGTGCCAGCAGCGTTGGACAGGAGTACAATGAGCAGTTCTTC. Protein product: CASSVGQEYNEQFF.